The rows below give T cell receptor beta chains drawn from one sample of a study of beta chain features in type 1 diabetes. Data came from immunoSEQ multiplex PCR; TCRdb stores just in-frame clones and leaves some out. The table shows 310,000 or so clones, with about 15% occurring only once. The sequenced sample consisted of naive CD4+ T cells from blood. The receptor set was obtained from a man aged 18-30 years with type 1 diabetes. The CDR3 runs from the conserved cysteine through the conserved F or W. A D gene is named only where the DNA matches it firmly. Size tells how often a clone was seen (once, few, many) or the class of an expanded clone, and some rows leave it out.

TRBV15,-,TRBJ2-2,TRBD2,CATSDGTSGHTGELFF,TGTGCCACCAGCGACGGGACTAGCGGGCACACCGGGGAGCTGTTTTTT
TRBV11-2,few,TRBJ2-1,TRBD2,CASSQGGTKQFF,TGTGCCAGCAGCCAAGGCGGGACTAAGCAGTTCTTC
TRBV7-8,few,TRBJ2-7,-,CASSLAGPFYEQYF,TGTGCCAGCAGCTTAGCGGGGCCGTTCTACGAGCAGTACTTC
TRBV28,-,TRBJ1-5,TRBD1,CASSDRGKVQPQHF,TGTGCCAGCTCCGACAGGGGTAAAGTACAGCCCCAGCATTTT
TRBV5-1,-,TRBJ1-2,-,CASSFDLTGGGYTF,TGCGCCAGCAGCTTCGATCTTACGGGAGGCGGCTACACCTTC
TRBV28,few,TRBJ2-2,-,CATSYLTGNTGELFF,TGTGCCACCAGTTACCTGACAGGGAACACCGGGGAGCTGTTTTTT
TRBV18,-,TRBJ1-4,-,CASSPDEYQKLFF,TGTGCCAGCTCACCAGATGAGTACCAAAAACTGTTTTTT
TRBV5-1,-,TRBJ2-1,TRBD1,CASSLAGQDNEQFF,TGCGCCAGCAGCTTGGCGGGACAGGACAATGAGCAGTTCTTC
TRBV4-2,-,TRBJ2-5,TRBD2,CASSPGLAKETQYF,TGTGCCAGCAGCCCGGGACTAGCAAAGGAGACCCAGTACTTC
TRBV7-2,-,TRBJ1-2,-,CASSINTGTAGYTF,TGTGCCAGCAGTATCAATACAGGGACGGCTGGCTACACCTTC
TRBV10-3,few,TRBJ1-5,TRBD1,CAIRGQGDNQPQHF,TGTGCCATCAGGGGACAGGGGGACAATCAGCCCCAGCATTTT
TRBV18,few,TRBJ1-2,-,CASSPGAVANYGYTF,TGTGCCAGCTCACCAGGGGCGGTAGCTAACTATGGCTACACCTTC
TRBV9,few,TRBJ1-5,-,CASSVGGSGNQPQHF,TGTGCCAGCAGCGTAGGAGGGTCGGGCAATCAGCCCCAGCATTTT
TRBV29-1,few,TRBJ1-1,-,CSVERKLNTEAFF,TGCAGCGTTGAGAGGAAGCTGAACACTGAAGCTTTCTTT
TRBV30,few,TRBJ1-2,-,CAWSPTGRGTYGYTF,TGTGCCTGGAGTCCCACGGGTCGGGGAACCTATGGCTACACCTTC
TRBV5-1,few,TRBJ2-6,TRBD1,CASSSSWTGGNGANVLTF,TGCGCCAGCAGCTCGTCCTGGACAGGGGGCAATGGGGCCAACGTCCTGACTTTC
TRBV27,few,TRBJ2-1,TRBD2,CASSLAGGWSHEQFF,TGTGCCAGCAGTTTAGCGGGAGGGTGGAGCCATGAGCAGTTCTTC
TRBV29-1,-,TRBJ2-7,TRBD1,CSVALTGLSYEQYF,TGCAGCGTTGCCTTGACAGGGCTCTCCTACGAGCAGTACTTC
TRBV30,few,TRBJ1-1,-,CAWSTFRVHTEAFF,TGTGCCTGGAGTACATTCAGGGTCCACACTGAAGCTTTCTTT
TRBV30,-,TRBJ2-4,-,CAWSVAPGVRNIQYF,TGTGCCTGGAGTGTAGCCCCGGGTGTAAGAAACATTCAGTACTTC
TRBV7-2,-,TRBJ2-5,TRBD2,CASSSGGAPSEQQYF,TGTGCCAGCAGCTCCGGGGGGGCTCCCTCAGAGCAGCAGTACTTC
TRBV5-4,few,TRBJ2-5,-,CASSLALQETQYF,TGTGCCAGCAGCTTGGCCCTACAAGAGACCCAGTACTTC
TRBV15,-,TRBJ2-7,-,CATSRDRVTYEQYF,TGTGCCACCAGCAGAGATCGGGTTACCTACGAGCAGTACTTC
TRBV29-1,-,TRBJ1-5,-,CSVAGVNQPQHF,TGCAGCGTTGCAGGGGTCAATCAGCCCCAGCATTTT
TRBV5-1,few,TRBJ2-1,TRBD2,CASSQLSGAGPPRYNEQFF,TGCGCCAGCAGCCAGCTTTCGGGAGCGGGACCCCCCCGGTACAATGAGCAGTTCTTC
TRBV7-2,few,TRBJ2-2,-,CASSRVGLTGELFF,TGTGCCAGCAGCCGAGTCGGGTTAACCGGGGAGCTGTTTTTT
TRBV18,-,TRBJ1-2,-,CASSPTSPYGYTF,TGTGCCAGCTCACCGACAAGTCCCTATGGCTACACCTTC
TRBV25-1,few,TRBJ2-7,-,CASSPGGPWLEQYF,TGTGCCAGCAGTCCCGGGGGACCATGGTTGGAGCAGTACTTC
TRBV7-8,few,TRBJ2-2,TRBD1,CASSYRDRGVTGELFF,TGTGCCAGCAGCTACCGGGACAGGGGGGTCACCGGGGAGCTGTTTTTT
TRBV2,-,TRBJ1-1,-,CASSENSWDTEAFF,TGTGCCAGCAGTGAGAACAGCTGGGACACTGAAGCTTTCTTT
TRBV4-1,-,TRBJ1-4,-,CASRKITGRQLFF,TGCGCCAGCAGAAAGATAACAGGGAGACAACTGTTTTTT
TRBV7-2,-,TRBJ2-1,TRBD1,CASSLVAGGVIYNEQFF,TGTGCCAGCAGCTTAGTGGCAGGGGGTGTGATCTACAATGAGCAGTTCTTC
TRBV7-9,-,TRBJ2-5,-,CASSSFSGPSQETQYF,TGTGCCAGCAGCTCTTTTAGCGGACCTAGCCAAGAGACCCAGTACTTC
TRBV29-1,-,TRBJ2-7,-,CSVVVPGMHEQYF,TGCAGCGTTGTTGTCCCAGGGATGCACGAGCAGTACTTC
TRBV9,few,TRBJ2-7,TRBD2,CASSPLTSPEQYF,TGTGCCAGCAGCCCCCTGACTAGCCCCGAGCAGTACTTC
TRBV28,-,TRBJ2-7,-,CASRPQGGTFKEQYF,TGTGCCAGCAGGCCCCAGGGGGGTACGTTTAAAGAGCAGTACTTC
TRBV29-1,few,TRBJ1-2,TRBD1,CSGRTLTGDGYTF,TGCAGCGGGCGAACGTTAACAGGGGATGGCTACACCTTC
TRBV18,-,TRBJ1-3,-,CASSPPGRGGNTIYF,TGTGCCAGCTCACCGCCGGGGAGAGGTGGAAACACCATATATTTT
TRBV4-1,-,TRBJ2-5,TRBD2,CASSQGPGLAAETQYF,TGCGCCAGCAGCCAAGGTCCGGGACTAGCTGCGGAGACCCAGTACTTC
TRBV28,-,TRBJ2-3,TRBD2,CAALSGGAKTDTQYF,TGTGCAGCACTGAGCGGGGGGGCCAAGACAGATACGCAGTATTTT
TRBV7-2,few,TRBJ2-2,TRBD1,CASSWGRTGQLFF,TGTGCCAGCAGCTGGGGACGGACAGGGCAGCTGTTTTTT
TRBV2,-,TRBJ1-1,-,CASSPQGNTEAFF,TGTGCCAGCAGTCCCCAGGGGAACACTGAAGCTTTCTTT
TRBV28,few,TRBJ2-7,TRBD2,CASSLGGVEQYF,TGTGCCAGCAGCCTGGGGGGGGTCGAGCAGTACTTC
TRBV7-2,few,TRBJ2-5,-,CASSSSGSQETQYF,TGTGCCAGCAGCTCGTCGGGGAGCCAAGAGACCCAGTACTTC
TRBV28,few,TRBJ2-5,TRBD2,CASSLRPSGAETQYF,TGTGCCAGCAGTTTAAGGCCTAGCGGGGCTGAGACCCAGTACTTC
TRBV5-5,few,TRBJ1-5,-,CASSPLQGLRNQPQHF,TGTGCCAGCAGCCCGCTTCAGGGGCTAAGGAATCAGCCCCAGCATTTT
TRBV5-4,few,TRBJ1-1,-,CASSLARTDPWGEAFF,TGTGCCAGCAGCTTGGCCAGGACAGACCCATGGGGTGAAGCTTTCTTT
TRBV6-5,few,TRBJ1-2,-,CASSYAGWRGYTF,TGTGCCAGCAGTTACGCAGGGTGGAGAGGCTACACCTTC
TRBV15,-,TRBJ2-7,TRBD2,CATSRGAGGSTPYEQYF,TGTGCCACCAGCAGAGGCGCGGGCGGGAGTACCCCTTACGAGCAGTACTTC
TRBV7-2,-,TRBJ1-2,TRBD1,CASSLVWQGAIYGYTF,TGTGCCAGCAGCTTAGTGTGGCAGGGGGCTATCTATGGCTACACCTTC
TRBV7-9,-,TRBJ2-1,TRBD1,CASSPWGQGDVNEQFF,TGTGCCAGCAGCCCCTGGGGACAGGGGGATGTCAATGAGCAGTTCTTC
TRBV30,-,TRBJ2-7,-,CAWSVGGEQYF,TGTGCCTGGAGTGTAGGGGGCGAGCAGTACTTC
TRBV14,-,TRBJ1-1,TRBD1,CASSQYEGAFTEAFF,TGTGCCAGCAGCCAATACGAGGGGGCTTTCACTGAAGCTTTCTTT
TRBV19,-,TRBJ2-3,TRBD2,CASSYSGTPKTDTQYF,TGTGCCAGTAGTTATAGCGGGACTCCCAAGACGGATACGCAGTATTTT
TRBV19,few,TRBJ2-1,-,CASSMSSYNEQFF,TGTGCCAGTAGTATGAGCTCCTACAATGAGCAGTTCTTC